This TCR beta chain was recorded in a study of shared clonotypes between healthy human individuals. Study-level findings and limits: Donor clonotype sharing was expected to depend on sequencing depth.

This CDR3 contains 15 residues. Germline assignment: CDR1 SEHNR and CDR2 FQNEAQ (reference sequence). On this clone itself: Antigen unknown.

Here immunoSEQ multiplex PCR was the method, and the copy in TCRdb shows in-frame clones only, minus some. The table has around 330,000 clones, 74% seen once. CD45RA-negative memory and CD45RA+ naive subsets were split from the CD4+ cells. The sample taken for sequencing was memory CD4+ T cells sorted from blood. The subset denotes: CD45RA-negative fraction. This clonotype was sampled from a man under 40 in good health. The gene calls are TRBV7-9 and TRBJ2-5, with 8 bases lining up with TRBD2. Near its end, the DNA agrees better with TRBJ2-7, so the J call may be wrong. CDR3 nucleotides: TGTGCCAGCAGCTTATTGGCGGGGGGCTCCTACGAGCAGTACTTC. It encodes CASSLLAGGSYEQYF.